These 24 T cell receptor beta chains were sequenced from one sample in a study of shared clonotypes between healthy human individuals. The assay was immunoSEQ multiplex PCR, and TCRdb's table has in-frame clones only and misses some. There are around 720,000 clones in the sample; 73% occur only once, and around 1.7% lies in the top ten. Input material: memory CD4+ T cells sorted from blood. Indicated subset: CD45RA-negative fraction. The receptors shown here come from a woman aged 25 to 39 in good health.

Regarding this clone: A much larger clonotype is one base distant, so this may be a read error. The same CDR3 can be traced to other DNA sequences in this sample. Here the CDR3 reads CASSPQRDSYNEQFF. CDR3 DNA: TGTGCCAGCAGCCCTCAACGGGACTCCTACAATGAGCAGTTCTTC. The gene calls are TRBV7-2 and TRBJ2-1; D possibly corresponds to TRBD2 (5 bases). Trimming cost V 5 bases and J 0 bases, with 11 bases left between them. The length of the CDR3 is 15 residues. Germline CDR1 reads SGHTA; CDR2 reads FQGNSA. Based on the CDR3 plus reference TRBV7-2 and TRBJ2-1, the full variable domain is GAGVSQSPSNKVTEKGKDVELRCDPISGHTALYWYRQSLGQGLEFLIYFQGNSAPDKSGLPSDRFSAERTGGSVSTLTIQRTQQEDSAVYLCASSPQRDSYNEQFFGPGTRLTVL.

The V gene is TRBV7-2, the J gene TRBJ2-5, with 10 bases matching TRBD2. The CDR3 is 14 amino acids. Germline V gives CDR1 SGHTA, CDR2 FQGNSA. Germline trimming cut 8 bases from V and 5 bases from J; bases unmatched to any gene: 8. The DNA of the CDR3 is TGTGCCAGCCAGTGGACTAGCGGCGTGGAGACCCAGTACTTC. Residues: CASQWTSGVETQYF.

The rearrangement joins TRBV6-5 to TRBJ2-5; 7 bases line up with TRBD2. Germline V gene lookup returns CDR1 MNHEY and CDR2 SVGAGI. V trimming: 0 bases; J trimming: 5 bases; junction bases outside the gene matches: 3. This CDR3 is built from 14 residues. CDR3 coding DNA: TGTGCCAGCAGTTACTCCCCCGGGGGGGAGACCCAGTACTTC. It is translated as CASSYSPGGETQYF.

The chain combines TRBV14 with TRBJ2-1; D uncertain. V gave up 8 bases and J gave up 10 bases, with 21 bases separating them. Germline values: CDR1 SGHDN, CDR2 FVKESK. The length of the CDR3 is 14 residues. CDR3 in DNA: TGTGCCAGCGGCTTAACGGCCAGAGCCTGGGAGCAGTTCTTC. Translation gives CASGLTARAWEQFF.

With regard to this clone: It may be a read error: a sequence one base away is much more abundant. The same CDR3 also results from other DNA sequences found in this sample. The chain links TRBV5-1 to TRBJ2-5, with D possibly matching TRBD1 (5 bases). This CDR3 has 13 amino acids. In germline, CDR1 is SGHRS, CDR2 YFSETQ. V was trimmed by 2 bases and J by 5 bases, leaving 10 bases between them. The CDR3 nucleotides are TGCGCCAGCAGCTTCGGGCAGGGTGAGACCCAGTACTTC. As protein: CASSFGQGETQYF. The full variable domain, completed using reference TRBV5-1 and TRBJ2-5, is KAGVTQTPRYLIKTRGQQVTLSCSPISGHRSVSWYQQTPGQGLQFLFEYFSETQRNKGNFPGRFSGRQFSNSRSEMNVSTLELGDSALYLCASSFGQGETQYFGPGTRLLVL.

The chain recombines TRBV5-1 with TRBJ2-3; 9 nucleotides agree with TRBD2. CDR3 length: 16 amino acids. J gave up 4 bases and V 0 bases, and 6 bases lay outside the gene matches. Germline CDR1 is SGHRS and CDR2 is YFSETQ. The CDR3 loop is CASSLARGRAPDTQYF. In DNA, the CDR3 is TGCGCCAGCAGCTTGGCCCGCGGGAGGGCCCCAGATACGCAGTATTTT.

This clone showed up just a few times. V and J are TRBV2 and TRBJ2-3; 13 bases match TRBD2. The CDR3 spans 16 residues. Germline CDR1 is SNHLY and CDR2 is FYNNEI. Germline trimming cut 5 bases from V and 2 bases from J; bases unmatched to any gene: 4. In nucleotides, the CDR3 is TGTGCCAGCAGTTCGGGGACTAGCGGGATCACAGATACGCAGTATTTT. Amino acid sequence: CASSSGTSGITDTQYF.

V usage is TRBV5-6 and J usage is TRBJ2-5, with D possibly TRBD2 on 5 matching bases. V was clipped by 1 base and J by 2 bases, with 15 bases between them. Germline assignment: CDR1 SGHDT and CDR2 YYEEEE. The CDR3 has 16 amino acids. CDR3 nucleotide sequence: TGTGCCAGCAGCTTGATAAGGCTAGCAGATCAAGAGACCCAGTACTTC. Residues: CASSLIRLADQETQYF. The entire variable domain, with the rest obtained from reference TRBV5-6 and TRBJ2-5, is as follows: DAGVTQSPTHLIKTRGQQVTLRCSPKSGHDTVSWYQQALGQGPQFIFQYYEEEERQRGNFPDRFSGHQFPNYSSELNVNALLLGDSALYLCASSLIRLADQETQYFGPGTRLLVL.

CDR3 protein: CASSYDGSSGNTIYF. In DNA, the CDR3 is TGCGCCAGCAGCTACGACGGAAGCTCTGGAAACACCATATATTTT. The chain combines TRBV5-1 with TRBJ1-3; D is ambiguous. V lost 3 bases and J 0 bases, leaving 10 bases between the germline ends. Germline V gene data show CDR1 as SGHRS and CDR2 as YFSETQ. The CDR3 totals 15 residues.

This clone was observed a handful of times. The rearrangement uses TRBV2 and TRBJ1-5, with D hard to call. The CDR3 is made up of 13 amino acids. Trimming pared 7 bases from V and 4 bases from J, leaving 11 bases between. Germline V gives CDR1 SNHLY, CDR2 FYNNEI. CDR3 coding DNA: TGTGCCAGCAACGACGAATTTAATCAGCCCCAGCATTTT. This gives the protein CASNDEFNQPQHF.

The chain employs TRBV6-6 and TRBJ2-2; D ambiguous. V was cut by 7 bases and J by 1 base, with 7 bases left in between. Looked up from germline, CDR1 is MNHNY and CDR2 is SVGAGI (reference sequence). CDR3 length: 13 amino acids. The CDR3 spells CASKRLNTGELFF. In DNA form, the CDR3 reads TGTGCCAGCAAGCGTTTGAACACCGGGGAGCTGTTTTTT.

Concerning this clone itself: Within the sample, other DNA sequences also encode this same CDR3. The chain uses TRBV5-6 and TRBJ2-3; 8 bases line up with TRBD1. Per the germline V gene, CDR1 is SGHDT and CDR2 is YYEEEE. This CDR3 spans 15 amino acids. V lost 2 bases, J lost 3 bases, and 5 bases stayed unmatched. The CDR3: CASSFRGRTTDTQYF. The CDR3 DNA is TGTGCCAGCAGCTTCAGGGGGCGTACGACAGATACGCAGTATTTT.

The gene calls are TRBV5-3 and TRBJ2-7; the match to TRBD1 covers 8 bases. TRBV5-3 is an open reading frame whose function is uncertain. There are 14 residues in the CDR3. With 4 bases clipped from V and 5 bases from J, the junction kept 8 bases outside the gene matches. As DNA, the CDR3 is TGTGCCAGAAGCGGCGGACAGGGTATCCACGAGCAGTACTTC. Its translation is CARSGGQGIHEQYF.

The rearrangement joins TRBV6-1 to TRBJ1-5; 7 positions match TRBD1. This CDR3 has 14 amino acids. The ends lost 6 bases at V and 6 bases at J; junction bases unmatched: 8. CDR1 and CDR2 from the germline V gene are MNHNS and SASEGT. This CDR3 reads CASRRGQQRQPQHF. CDR3 DNA: TGTGCCAGCAGGCGGGGACAGCAACGTCAGCCCCAGCATTTT.

The CDR3 reads CATHRTGGFYEQYF. CDR3 in DNA: TGTGCCACTCACCGGACAGGGGGCTTCTACGAGCAGTACTTC. This sequence joins TRBV28 and TRBJ2-7; 11 bases line up with TRBD1. CDR3 size: 14 residues. CDR1 is MDHEN and CDR2 is SYDVKM in the germline V gene. With V trimmed by 10 bases and J by 3 bases, 8 bases remained unmatched.

The gene calls are TRBV5-1 and TRBJ2-4, with 8 bases fitting TRBD1. The CDR3 length is 16 residues. Germline V gene data show CDR1 as SGHRS and CDR2 as YFSETQ. Trimming took 1 base from V and 9 from J; bases not matched to a gene: 12. CDR3 DNA sequence: TGCGCCAGCAGCTTGCAGGGGACAGGCCCTTGGGGCATTCAGTACTTC. It yields the protein CASSLQGTGPWGIQYF.

V usage is TRBV27 and J usage is TRBJ2-7, with D perhaps matching TRBD1 (6 bases). The CDR3 consists of 13 residues. V lost 5 bases to trimming and J lost 5 bases, with 13 bases between them. CDR1 is MNHEY, CDR2 SMNVEV, per germline (reference sequence). Here the CDR3 reads CASSIQGSDEQYF. The CDR3 DNA reads as TGTGCCAGCAGTATACAGGGATCCGACGAGCAGTACTTC.

The chain couples TRBV6-4 to TRBJ2-1; possible D gene TRBD2, 6 bases. The V and J ends lost 3 bases and 4 bases respectively, with 13 bases between them. Per germline, CDR1 MRHNA and CDR2 SNTAGT. The CDR3 spans 15 residues. DNA of the CDR3: TGTGCCAGCAGTGAGGATGGGGGGATATACAATGAGCAGTTCTTC. Its translation: CASSEDGGIYNEQFF.

This clone has a handful of counts. The chain recombines TRBV7-2 with TRBJ2-1, with 7 bases lining up with TRBD2. V trimming: 1 base; J trimming: 15 bases; junction bases outside the gene matches: 15. The CDR3 is 15 residues long. Germline lookup yields CDR1 SGHTA and CDR2 FQGNSA. In nucleotides, the CDR3 is TGTGCCAGCAGCTTAGTGGATAAGATAGCACCGGGGGGGTTCTTC. Amino acids: CASSLVDKIAPGGFF.

The V and J genes are TRBV5-1 and TRBJ1-2; possible D gene TRBD1, 5 bases. CDR3 size: 16 residues. In germline, CDR1 is SGHRS, CDR2 YFSETQ. With 4 bases removed from V and 4 bases from J, the gap between germline ends came to 20 bases. The CDR3 loop is CASSGDVSLPTYGYTF. In nucleotides, the CDR3 is TGCGCCAGCAGCGGGGACGTCTCTCTCCCAACCTATGGCTACACCTTC. Full variable domain (missing parts from reference TRBV5-1 and TRBJ1-2): KAGVTQTPRYLIKTRGQQVTLSCSPISGHRSVSWYQQTPGQGLQFLFEYFSETQRNKGNFPGRFSGRQFSNSRSEMNVSTLELGDSALYLCASSGDVSLPTYGYTFGSGTRLTVV.

This clone was recorded a few times. The gene calls are TRBV6-5 and TRBJ1-4; 8 nucleotides align to TRBD1. This CDR3 has 16 residues. The germline V gene encodes CDR1 MNHEY and CDR2 SVGAGI. The ends lost 3 bases at V and 11 bases at J; junction bases unmatched: 14. The CDR3 nucleotides are TGTGCCAGCAGTTATCAGGCCGGACAGGGCGTTATGAAACTGTTTTTT. It yields the protein CASSYQAGQGVMKLFF.

This clone was detected only a few times. The chain's CDR3 is CAISGLMGSNQPQHF. In nucleotides, the CDR3 is TGTGCCATCAGTGGTCTAATGGGTAGCAATCAGCCCCAGCATTTT. The chain is built from TRBV10-3 and TRBJ1-5, with unresolved D. This CDR3 contains 15 residues. Germline V gene lookup returns CDR1 ENHRY and CDR2 SYGVKD. Deletions cut 4 bases from V and 0 bases from J, with 10 bases between.

V is TRBV18 and J is TRBJ1-2, with TRBD1 identical over 7 bases. Germline loops: CDR1 KGHSH, CDR2 LQKENI. This CDR3 has 14 residues. J lost 5 bases, V lost 6 bases, and 9 bases had no gene match. The CDR3 sequence is CASSTAGTEYGYTF. The CDR3 DNA sequence: TGTGCCAGCTCGACCGCCGGGACAGAGTATGGCTACACCTTC.

For this clone: This same CDR3 is encoded by further DNA sequences in the sample. The V gene is TRBV19, the J gene TRBJ1-1; no clear D. The germline CDR1 and CDR2 sequences are LNHDA and SQIVND (reference sequence). The V gene lost 3 bases and the J gene lost 3 bases, with 5 bases spanning the gap. The CDR3 totals 12 residues. For the CDR3, the DNA is TGTGCCAGTAGTATTAGTGACACTGAAGCTTTCTTT. It translates to CASSISDTEAFF.